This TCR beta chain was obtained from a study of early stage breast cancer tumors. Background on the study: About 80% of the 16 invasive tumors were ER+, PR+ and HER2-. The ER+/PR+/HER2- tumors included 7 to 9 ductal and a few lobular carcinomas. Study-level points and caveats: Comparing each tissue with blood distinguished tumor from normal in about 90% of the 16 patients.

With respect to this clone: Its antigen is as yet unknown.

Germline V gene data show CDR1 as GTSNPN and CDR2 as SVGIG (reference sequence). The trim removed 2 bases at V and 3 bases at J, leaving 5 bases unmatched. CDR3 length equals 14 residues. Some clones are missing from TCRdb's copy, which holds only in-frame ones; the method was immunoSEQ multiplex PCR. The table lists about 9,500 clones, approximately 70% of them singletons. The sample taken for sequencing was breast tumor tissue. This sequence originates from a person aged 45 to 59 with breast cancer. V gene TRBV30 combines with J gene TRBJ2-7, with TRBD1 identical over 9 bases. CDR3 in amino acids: CAWSPGTGLYEQYF. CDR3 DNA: TGTGCCTGGAGTCCCGGGACAGGGCTCTACGAGCAGTACTTC.